This TCR beta chain was sequenced during a study of cytomegalovirus exposure and HLA in healthy donors. Comments on this clone: Its target is not known.

Findings and limits, study-wide: Reported performance of the classifier showed diagnosis of cytomegalovirus status with high specificity and sensitivity. An analysis was carried out at a later point. It showed that HLA-associated TCR beta chains were more clonally expanded than equally common non-associated chains. Judged likely to be a sequencing artifact was a cluster of highly shared sequence variants. There were several of the most significant clusters that appeared linked to common viral pathogens in a later analysis.

The primer mix had 60 Vbeta and 13 Jbeta primers. Produced via immunoSEQ multiplex PCR; TCRdb's table is partial and in-frame only. The data show roughly 150,000 clones, about 79% seen once. This CDR3 has 15 amino acids. Germline-derived CDR1 and CDR2 are KGHSH and LQKENI. Deletions cut 2 bases from V and 1 base from J, with 11 bases between. Sequences were obtained from PBMCs. This TCR was recovered from a woman under 40 in good health and CMV-seronegative. The J gene is TRBJ2-5, the V gene TRBV18; D might be TRBD2 (5 bases). The CDR3 spells CASSPASRAQETQYF. CDR3 in DNA: TGTGCCAGCTCACCAGCCTCGAGGGCCCAAGAGACCCAGTACTTC.